These 26 T cell receptor beta chains share one sample of origin, sequenced in a study of T cell changes during pregnancy in multiple sclerosis. Libraries were prepared by immunoSEQ multiplex PCR; TCRdb keeps only in-frame clonotypes and omits some of them. This sample has about 71,000 clones, with 75% to 95% found just once. The sequences come from CD8+ T cells from peripheral blood mononuclear cells, collected before pregnancy. These receptors all stem from a female donor with multiple sclerosis, enrolled in a pregnancy study.

The rearrangement uses TRBV11-2 and TRBJ2-3; possible D gene TRBD2, 7 bases. V shed 2 bases and J shed 1 base, with 16 bases lying between them. The CDR3 has 17 amino acids. In germline, CDR1 is SGHAT, CDR2 FQNNGV. The CDR3 loop is CASSLTLGGPGTDTQYF. The DNA of the CDR3 is TGTGCCAGCAGCTTAACTCTCGGGGGGCCAGGCACAGATACGCAGTATTTT. Full variable domain (remainder filled in from reference TRBV11-2 and TRBJ2-3): EAGVAQSPRYKIIEKRQSVAFWCNPISGHATLYWYQQILGQGPKLLIQFQNNGVVDDSQLPKDRFSAERLKGVDSTLKIQPAKLEDSAVYLCASSLTLGGPGTDTQYFGPGTRLTVL.

This chain connects TRBV7-6 to TRBJ2-1; a possible D gene is TRBD1 (7 bases). Trimming took 3 bases from V and 6 from J, leaving 12 bases between them. This CDR3 has 14 amino acids. CDR1 and CDR2 (germline): SGHVS, FNYEAQ. CDR3 amino acids: CASSFAGGFNEQFF. Here the CDR3 DNA reads TGTGCCAGCAGCTTCGCAGGGGGGTTCAATGAGCAGTTCTTC.

The chain is built from TRBV9 and TRBJ1-1, with a weak D call TRBD1 (6 bases). Deletions cut 0 bases from V and 1 base from J, with 7 bases between. The CDR3 is 14 residues long. The V gene's germline CDR1 is SGDLS and CDR2 YYNGEE. CDR3 amino acids: CASSVEQGNTEAFF. CDR3 DNA: TGTGCCAGCAGCGTAGAACAGGGGAACACTGAAGCTTTCTTT.

The chain combines TRBV13 with TRBJ1-5; no clear D gene. In germline, CDR1 is PRHDT, CDR2 FYEKMQ (reference sequence). V shed 0 bases and J shed 3 bases, with 6 bases lying between them. The CDR3 sequence is 14 residues long. In DNA form, the CDR3 reads TGTGCCAGCAGCTTAGGACAGATCAATCAGCCCCAGCATTTT. Encoded protein: CASSLGQINQPQHF. Looking up the rest from reference TRBV13 and TRBJ1-5 gives the full variable domain: AAGVIQSPRHLIKEKRETATLKCYPIPRHDTVYWYQQGPGQDPQFLISFYEKMQSDKGSIPDRFSAQQFSDYHSELNMSSLELGDSALYFCASSLGQINQPQHFGDGTRLSIL.

This chain joins TRBV7-3 and TRBJ2-1; the D gene is possibly TRBD2 (9 bases). The length of the CDR3 is 17 residues. The germline V gene has CDR1 SGHTA and CDR2 FQGTGA. Deletions cut 5 bases from V and 5 bases from J, with 22 bases between. The CDR3 DNA reads TGTGCCAGCAGCCCCACTCCGCGGGGGGGACAGGACAATGAGCAGTTCTTC. This encodes CASSPTPRGGQDNEQFF. Full variable domain (remainder filled in from reference TRBV7-3 and TRBJ2-1): GAGVSQTPSNKVTEKGKYVELRCDPISGHTALYWYRQSLGQGPEFLIYFQGTGAADDSGLPNDRFFAVRPEGSVSTLKIQRTERGDSAVYLCASSPTPRGGQDNEQFFGPGTRLTVL.

The rearrangement joins TRBV7-8 to TRBJ2-3, with 9 bases matching TRBD2. CDR1 is SGHVS and CDR2 is FQNEAQ in the germline V gene. Trimming removed 5 bases from V and 0 bases from J; junction bases left unmatched: 9. The CDR3 consists of 17 residues. The chain's CDR3 is CASSETGTSRSTDTQYF. The CDR3 DNA reads as TGTGCCAGCAGCGAAACCGGGACTAGCAGAAGCACAGATACGCAGTATTTT.

This sequence joins TRBV19 and TRBJ2-1, with 11 nucleotides matching TRBD2. CDR1 LNHDA and CDR2 SQIVND come from the germline V gene (reference sequence). This CDR3 spans 17 amino acids. J gave up 3 bases and V 5 bases, and 9 bases lay outside the gene matches. This chain's CDR3 is CASSPASGGTHYNEQFF. The CDR3, as DNA: TGTGCCAGTAGTCCGGCTAGCGGGGGGACCCACTACAATGAGCAGTTCTTC.

V usage is TRBV4-2 and J usage is TRBJ2-3; a possible D gene is TRBD1 (5 bases). Germline V gene sequence: CDR1 LGHNA, CDR2 YNFKEQ. V was cut by 0 bases and J by 1 base, with 5 bases left in between. The CDR3 consists of 14 residues. The CDR3 region is CASSQEQGTDTQYF. In nucleotides, the CDR3 is TGTGCCAGCAGCCAAGAACAGGGCACAGATACGCAGTATTTT.

The V and J genes are TRBV19 and TRBJ2-5; D may be TRBD2 (6 bases). The CDR3 spans 14 residues. The germline CDR1 and CDR2 sequences are LNHDA and SQIVND (reference sequence). Trimming took off 9 bases at V and 1 base at J, with 15 bases between the two ends. CDR3 protein: CASTGRRGQETQYF. The CDR3 coding sequence is TGTGCCAGCACCGGCAGGCGGGGCCAAGAGACCCAGTACTTC.

A word on this clone: Its ends do not fully match the called genes, so a read error is possible. The chain has TRBV7-7 and TRBJ2-1; no clear D gene. The CDR3 is made up of 14 amino acids. Germline CDR1 and CDR2: SSHAT and FNYEAQ (reference sequence). The CDR3 region is CASSLLNSPNEQFF. The DNA for the CDR3 is TGTGCTAGCAGCTTGTTAAATAGCCCCAATGAGCAGTTCTTC.

The CDR3 DNA reads TGCAGCGTTGAAGTAACAACAGGGGTGACCTATGGCTACACCTTC. This sequence encodes CSVEVTTGVTYGYTF. The chain is built from TRBV29-1 and TRBJ1-2, with 7 bases lining up with TRBD1. V shed 1 base, J shed 4 bases, and the junction held 9 bases outside the gene matches. Germline V gene data show CDR1 as SQVTM and CDR2 as ANQGSEA. The CDR3 totals 15 residues.

The chain carries TRBV6-6 and TRBJ1-1; TRBD1 matches at 7 bases. V lost 6 bases, J lost 2 bases, and 12 bases stayed unmatched. Per germline, CDR1 MNHNY and CDR2 SVGAGI (reference sequence). The CDR3 extends over 16 amino acids. Here the CDR3 DNA reads TGTGCCAGCAGACGAGACAGGGCGCGGGTAAACACTGAAGCTTTCTTT. Residues: CASRRDRARVNTEAFF.

The rearrangement joins TRBV5-4 to TRBJ2-2; maybe TRBD1 (6 bases). The CDR3 spans 13 residues. V was clipped by 3 bases and J by 4 bases, with 7 bases between them. The germline V gene encodes CDR1 SGHNT and CDR2 YYREEE (reference sequence). The CDR3 bases are TGTGCCAGCAGCTCAGGGGTCACCGGGGAGCTGTTTTTT. It translates to CASSSGVTGELFF.

The chain combines TRBV2 with TRBJ2-1; tentatively, D is TRBD2 (6 bases). The germline V gene encodes CDR1 SNHLY and CDR2 FYNNEI. The CDR3 is 12 residues long. Trimming shortened V by 3 bases and J by 10 bases, and 10 bases separated the two germline ends. The CDR3 DNA sequence: TGTGCCAGCAGTGACAATAGCGGCGAGCAGTTCTTC. Translating gives CASSDNSGEQFF.

The sample holds one count of this clone. The chain uses TRBV4-1 and TRBJ2-2; D gene uncertain. The germline CDR1 and CDR2 sequences are MGHRA and YSYEKL. The CDR3 is 12 amino acids. The V and J ends lost 0 bases and 9 bases respectively, with 5 bases between them. The CDR3 here is CASSQEGRELFF. The CDR3 bases are TGCGCCAGCAGCCAAGAGGGCCGGGAGCTGTTTTTT.

The V and J genes are TRBV5-6 and TRBJ1-3; D not resolved. The CDR3 runs 14 residues. From germline, CDR1 is SGHDT and CDR2 YYEEEE. V was pared by 5 bases and J by 4 bases, with 13 bases between. The CDR3 here is CASSPPGHGNTIYF. The CDR3 region has the DNA TGTGCCAGCAGTCCCCCCGGTCACGGAAACACCATATATTTT.

The chain is built from TRBV19 and TRBJ1-1; D unclear. Germline V gene data show CDR1 as LNHDA and CDR2 as SQIVND (reference sequence). CDR3 length: 13 amino acids. V was cut by 5 bases and J by 1 base, with 8 bases left in between. The CDR3: CASSDDKNTEAFF. CDR3 nucleotides: TGTGCCAGTAGTGATGACAAGAACACTGAAGCTTTCTTT.

J is TRBJ2-7 and V is TRBV5-6; 10 bases align to TRBD2. The germline gives CDR1 SGHDT, CDR2 YYEEEE. This CDR3 is built from 14 residues. The J segment lost 4 bases and the V segment lost 1 base, leaving 2 bases of the junction unmatched. The CDR3 DNA reads TGTGCCAGCAGCTTGATGACTAGCGGGTACGAGCAGTACTTC. It translates to CASSLMTSGYEQYF.

The V gene is TRBV19, the J gene TRBJ2-7; TRBD2 might be the D (5 bases). CDR3 size: 14 residues. V was cut by 3 bases and J by 5 bases, with 14 bases left in between. Germline CDR1 and CDR2: LNHDA and SQIVND (reference sequence). The CDR3 DNA sequence: TGTGCCAGTAGTATGGAGGCAGGTTTGAACGAGCAGTACTTC. Translation gives CASSMEAGLNEQYF. Complete variable domain (other parts from reference TRBV19 and TRBJ2-7): DGGITQSPKYLFRKEGQNVTLSCEQNLNHDAMYWYRQDPGQGLRLIYYSQIVNDFQKGDIAEGYSVSREKKESFPLTVTSAQKNPTAFYLCASSMEAGLNEQYFGPGTRLTVT.

The chain links TRBV11-2 to TRBJ2-1; D might be TRBD2 (5 bases). CDR1 and CDR2 (germline): SGHAT, FQNNGV. The CDR3 sequence is 18 residues long. Trimming shortened V by 5 bases and J by 8 bases, and 28 bases separated the two germline ends. CDR3 sequence (DNA): TGTGCCAGCAGCCCGCGCCCCAAGACTACTCCCAGCCGCGATGAGCAGTTCTTC. As protein: CASSPRPKTTPSRDEQFF.

CDR3 in amino acids: CASSPDMNEKLFF. CDR3 sequence (DNA): TGTGCCAGCAGCCCGGACATGAATGAAAAACTGTTTTTT. The chain links TRBV7-9 to TRBJ1-4, with TRBD1 as a possible D gene (5 bases). V lost 5 bases and J lost 5, with 9 bases in between. CDR1 and CDR2 from the germline V gene are SEHNR and FQNEAQ (reference sequence). This CDR3 has 13 amino acids.

The chain carries TRBV13 and TRBJ2-1; D uncertain. With 2 bases removed from V and 9 bases from J, the gap between germline ends came to 5 bases. The CDR3 loop spans 11 amino acids. Germline CDR1 reads PRHDT; CDR2 reads FYEKMQ (reference sequence). CDR3 sequence (DNA): TGTGCCAGCAGCTTAAGTAGTGAGCAGTTCTTC. As protein: CASSLSSEQFF.

The genes are TRBV5-5 and TRBJ2-1; 11 bases line up with TRBD2. J gave up 2 bases and V 4 bases, and 5 bases lay outside the gene matches. Germline CDR1 SGHKS, CDR2 YYEKEE (reference sequence). The CDR3 runs 16 residues. The CDR3 bases are TGTGCCAGCAGCCACCTAGCGGGGGGACCCTACAATGAGCAGTTCTTC. Its protein product is CASSHLAGGPYNEQFF.

As to this clone: This same CDR3 is encoded by further DNA sequences in the sample. This chain joins TRBV27 and TRBJ1-1; maybe TRBD1 (5 bases). Germline V gives CDR1 MNHEY, CDR2 SMNVEV (reference sequence). The V and J ends lost 3 bases and 2 bases respectively, with 7 bases between them. CDR3 size: 13 residues. The CDR3 bases are TGTGCCAGCAGTTTGTGGGGCAACACTGAAGCTTTCTTT. Its protein is CASSLWGNTEAFF.

The chain employs TRBV19 and TRBJ1-5; 9 positions agree with TRBD1. The CDR3 consists of 15 residues. The germline gives CDR1 LNHDA, CDR2 SQIVND (reference sequence). V shed 4 bases and J 4 bases; nucleotides not matched to a gene: 5. The CDR3 nucleotides are TGTGCCAGTAGTACTTGGACAGGGGTTAATCAGCCCCAGCATTTT. It encodes CASSTWTGVNQPQHF.

The rearrangement joins TRBV5-6 to TRBJ1-4, with a possible D match to TRBD1 (5 bases). Looked up from germline, CDR1 is SGHDT and CDR2 is YYEEEE. The V end lost 0 bases, the J end lost 0 bases, and 12 bases lay between the germline ends. CDR3 length: 17 amino acids. The CDR3 loop is CASSLDQGGTTNEKLFF. CDR3 sequence (DNA): TGTGCCAGCAGCTTGGATCAGGGAGGAACAACTAATGAAAAACTGTTTTTT.